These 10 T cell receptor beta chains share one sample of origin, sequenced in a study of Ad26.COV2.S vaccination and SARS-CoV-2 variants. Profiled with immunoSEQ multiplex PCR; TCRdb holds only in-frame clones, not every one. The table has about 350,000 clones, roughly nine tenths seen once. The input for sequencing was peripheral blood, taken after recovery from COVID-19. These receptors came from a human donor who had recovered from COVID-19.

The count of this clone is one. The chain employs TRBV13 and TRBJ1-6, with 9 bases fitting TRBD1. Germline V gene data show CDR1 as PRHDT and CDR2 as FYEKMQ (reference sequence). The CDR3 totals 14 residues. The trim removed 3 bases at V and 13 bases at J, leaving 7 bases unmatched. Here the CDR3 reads CASSFPRTGEPLHF. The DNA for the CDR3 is TGTGCCAGCAGCTTCCCTCGGACAGGGGAGCCCCTCCACTTT.

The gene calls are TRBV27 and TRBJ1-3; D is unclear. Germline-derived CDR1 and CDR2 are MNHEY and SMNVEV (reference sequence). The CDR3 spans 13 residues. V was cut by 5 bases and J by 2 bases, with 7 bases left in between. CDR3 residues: CASSTVTGNTIYF. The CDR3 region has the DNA TGTGCCAGCAGTACAGTAACTGGAAACACCATATATTTT.

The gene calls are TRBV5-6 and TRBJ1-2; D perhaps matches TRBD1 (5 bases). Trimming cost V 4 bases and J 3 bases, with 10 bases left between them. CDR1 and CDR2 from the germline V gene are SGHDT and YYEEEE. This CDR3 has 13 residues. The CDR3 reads CASSRDGHYGYTF. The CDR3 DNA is TGTGCCAGCAGCCGGGACGGCCACTATGGCTACACCTTC.

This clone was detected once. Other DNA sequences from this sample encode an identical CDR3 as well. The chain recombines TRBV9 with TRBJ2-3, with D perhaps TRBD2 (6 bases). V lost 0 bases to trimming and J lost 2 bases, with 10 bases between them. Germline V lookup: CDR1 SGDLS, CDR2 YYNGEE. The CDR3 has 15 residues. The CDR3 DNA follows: TGTGCCAGCAGCGTAGGCGGGGCTAACACAGATACGCAGTATTTT. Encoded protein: CASSVGGANTDTQYF.

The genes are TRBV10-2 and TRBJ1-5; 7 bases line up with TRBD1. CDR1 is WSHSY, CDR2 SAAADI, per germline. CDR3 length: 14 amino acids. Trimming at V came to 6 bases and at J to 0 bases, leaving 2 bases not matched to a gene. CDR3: CASRDRHSNQPQHF. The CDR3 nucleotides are TGCGCCAGCAGGGACAGGCATAGCAATCAGCCCCAGCATTTT.

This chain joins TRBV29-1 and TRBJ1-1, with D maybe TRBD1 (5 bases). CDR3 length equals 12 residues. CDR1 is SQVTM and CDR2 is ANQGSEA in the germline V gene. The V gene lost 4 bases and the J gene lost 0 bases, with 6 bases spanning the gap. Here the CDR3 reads CSVGGMNTEAFF. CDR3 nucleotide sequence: TGCAGCGTTGGGGGGATGAACACTGAAGCTTTCTTT. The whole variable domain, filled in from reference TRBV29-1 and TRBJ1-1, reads SAVISQKPSRDICQRGTSLTIQCQVDSQVTMMFWYRQQPGQSLTLIATANQGSEATYESGFVIDKFPISRPNLTFSTLTVSNMSPEDSSIYLCSVGGMNTEAFFGQGTRLTVV.

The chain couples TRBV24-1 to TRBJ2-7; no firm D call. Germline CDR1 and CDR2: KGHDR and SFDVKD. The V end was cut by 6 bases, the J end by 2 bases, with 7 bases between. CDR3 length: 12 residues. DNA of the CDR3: TGTGCCACCAGTTACAGCCCCTACGAGCAGTACTTC. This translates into CATSYSPYEQYF.

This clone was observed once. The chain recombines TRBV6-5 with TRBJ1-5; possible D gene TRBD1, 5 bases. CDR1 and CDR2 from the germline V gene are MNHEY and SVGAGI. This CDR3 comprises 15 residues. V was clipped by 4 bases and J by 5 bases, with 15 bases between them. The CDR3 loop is CASSSTRDAYQPQHF. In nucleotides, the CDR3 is TGTGCCAGCAGTTCAACGAGGGACGCTTATCAGCCCCAGCATTTT.

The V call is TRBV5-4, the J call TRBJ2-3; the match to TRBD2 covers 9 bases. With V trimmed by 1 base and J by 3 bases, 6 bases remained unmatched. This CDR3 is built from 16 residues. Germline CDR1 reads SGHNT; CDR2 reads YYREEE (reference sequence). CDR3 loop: CASSLSRGGITDTQYF. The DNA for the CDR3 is TGTGCCAGCAGCTTGTCGCGGGGGGGAATAACAGATACGCAGTATTTT.

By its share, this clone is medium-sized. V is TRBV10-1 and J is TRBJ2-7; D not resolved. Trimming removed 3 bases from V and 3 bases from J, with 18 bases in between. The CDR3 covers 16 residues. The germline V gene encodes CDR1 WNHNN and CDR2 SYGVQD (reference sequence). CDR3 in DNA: TGCGCCAGCAGTGATGAATCCGCACAATCAGGCTACGAGCAGTACTTC. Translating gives CASSDESAQSGYEQYF.